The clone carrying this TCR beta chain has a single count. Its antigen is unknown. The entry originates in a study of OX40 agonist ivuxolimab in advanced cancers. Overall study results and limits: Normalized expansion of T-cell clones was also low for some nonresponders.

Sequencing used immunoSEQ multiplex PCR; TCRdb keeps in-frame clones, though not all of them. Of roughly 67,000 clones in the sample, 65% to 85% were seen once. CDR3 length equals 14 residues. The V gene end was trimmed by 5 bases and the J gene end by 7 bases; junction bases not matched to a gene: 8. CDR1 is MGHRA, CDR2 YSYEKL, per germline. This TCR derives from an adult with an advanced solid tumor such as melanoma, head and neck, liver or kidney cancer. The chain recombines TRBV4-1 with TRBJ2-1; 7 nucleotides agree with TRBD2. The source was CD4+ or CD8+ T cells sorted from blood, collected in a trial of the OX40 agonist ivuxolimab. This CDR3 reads CASSSGGGNNEQFF. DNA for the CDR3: TGCGCCAGCAGCTCGGGGGGAGGGAATAATGAGCAGTTCTTC.